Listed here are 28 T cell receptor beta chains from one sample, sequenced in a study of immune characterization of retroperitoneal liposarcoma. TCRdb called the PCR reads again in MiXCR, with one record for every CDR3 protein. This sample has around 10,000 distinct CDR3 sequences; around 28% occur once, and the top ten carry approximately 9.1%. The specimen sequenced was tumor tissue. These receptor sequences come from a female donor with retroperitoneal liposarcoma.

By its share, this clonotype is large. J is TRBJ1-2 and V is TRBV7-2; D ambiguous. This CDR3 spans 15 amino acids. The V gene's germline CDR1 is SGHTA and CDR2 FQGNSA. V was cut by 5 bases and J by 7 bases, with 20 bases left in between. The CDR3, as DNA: TGTGCCAGCAGCCCAGAACAGCCCCCCTCTTCTGGCTACACCTTC. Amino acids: CASSPEQPPSSGYTF.

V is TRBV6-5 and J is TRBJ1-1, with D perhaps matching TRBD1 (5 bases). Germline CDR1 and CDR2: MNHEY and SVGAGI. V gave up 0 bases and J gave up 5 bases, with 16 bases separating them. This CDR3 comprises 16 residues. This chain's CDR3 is CASSYSTTVTLTEAFF. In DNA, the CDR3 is TGTGCCAGCAGTTACTCGACGACAGTTACCCTTACTGAAGCTTTCTTT.

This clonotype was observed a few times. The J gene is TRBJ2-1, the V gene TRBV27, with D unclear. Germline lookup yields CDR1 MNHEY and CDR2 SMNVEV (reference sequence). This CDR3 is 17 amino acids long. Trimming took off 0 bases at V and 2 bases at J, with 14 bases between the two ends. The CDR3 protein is CASSLSPNLGTYNEQFF. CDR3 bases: TGTGCCAGCAGTTTATCGCCCAACCTCGGCACCTACAATGAGCAGTTCTTC.

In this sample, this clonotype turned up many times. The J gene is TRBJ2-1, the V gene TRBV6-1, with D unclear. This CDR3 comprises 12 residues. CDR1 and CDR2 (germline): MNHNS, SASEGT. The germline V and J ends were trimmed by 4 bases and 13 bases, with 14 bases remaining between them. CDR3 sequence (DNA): TGTGCCAGCAGTGCCTCAGCCAAGACCCAGTTCTTC. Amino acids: CASSASAKTQFF.

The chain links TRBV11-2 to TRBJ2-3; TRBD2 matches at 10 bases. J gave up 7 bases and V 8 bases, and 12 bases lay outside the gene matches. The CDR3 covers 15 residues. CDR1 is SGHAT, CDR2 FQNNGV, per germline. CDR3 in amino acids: CASRTPAGGPYTQYF. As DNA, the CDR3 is TGTGCCAGCCGCACTCCAGCGGGAGGGCCTTATACGCAGTATTTT.

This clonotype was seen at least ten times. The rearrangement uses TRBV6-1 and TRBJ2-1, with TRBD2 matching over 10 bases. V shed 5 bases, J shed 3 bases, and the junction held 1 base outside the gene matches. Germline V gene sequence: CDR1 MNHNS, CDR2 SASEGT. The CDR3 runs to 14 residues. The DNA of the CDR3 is TGTGCCAGCAGTTCTAGCGGGGGCTACAATGAGCAGTTCTTC. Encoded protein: CASSSSGGYNEQFF.

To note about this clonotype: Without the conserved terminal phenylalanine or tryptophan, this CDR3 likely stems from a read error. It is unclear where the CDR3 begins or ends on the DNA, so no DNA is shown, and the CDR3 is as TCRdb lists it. CDR3 protein: CASSEGLAILPEQFFGP. This chain joins TRBV6-1 and TRBJ2-3; the table gives TRBD2 as D, unverified against the DNA. Per germline, CDR1 MNHNS and CDR2 SASEGT. The CDR3 is made up of 17 amino acids, end residues included.

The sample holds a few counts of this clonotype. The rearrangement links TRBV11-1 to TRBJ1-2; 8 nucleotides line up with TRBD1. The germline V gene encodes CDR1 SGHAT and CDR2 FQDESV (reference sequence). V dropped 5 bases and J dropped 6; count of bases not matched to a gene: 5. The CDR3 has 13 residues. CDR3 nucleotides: TGTGCCAGCAGCCCGGACAGGGTGGATGGCTACACCTTC. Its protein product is CASSPDRVDGYTF.

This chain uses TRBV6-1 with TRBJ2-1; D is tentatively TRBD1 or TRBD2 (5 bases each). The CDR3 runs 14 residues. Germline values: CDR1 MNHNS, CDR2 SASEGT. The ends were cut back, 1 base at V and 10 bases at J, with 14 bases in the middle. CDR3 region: CASSEVGTSYEQFF. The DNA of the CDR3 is TGTGCCAGCAGTGAAGTGGGGACGTCCTACGAGCAGTTCTTC.

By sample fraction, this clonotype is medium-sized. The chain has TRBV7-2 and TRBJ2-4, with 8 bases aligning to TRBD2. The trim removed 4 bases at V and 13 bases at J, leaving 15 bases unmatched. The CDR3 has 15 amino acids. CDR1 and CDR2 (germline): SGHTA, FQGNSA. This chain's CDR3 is CASSSTAGGRNEQYF. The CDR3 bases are TGTGCCAGCAGCTCGACGGCGGGAGGACGGAATGAGCAGTACTTC.

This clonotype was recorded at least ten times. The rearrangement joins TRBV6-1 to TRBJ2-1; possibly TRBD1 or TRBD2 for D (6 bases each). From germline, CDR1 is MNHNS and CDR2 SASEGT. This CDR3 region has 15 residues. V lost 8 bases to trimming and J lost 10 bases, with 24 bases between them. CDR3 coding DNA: TGTGCCAGCTCGGGGCAAGGGTCAGGGGAGGACGAGCAGTTCTTC. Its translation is CASSGQGSGEDEQFF.

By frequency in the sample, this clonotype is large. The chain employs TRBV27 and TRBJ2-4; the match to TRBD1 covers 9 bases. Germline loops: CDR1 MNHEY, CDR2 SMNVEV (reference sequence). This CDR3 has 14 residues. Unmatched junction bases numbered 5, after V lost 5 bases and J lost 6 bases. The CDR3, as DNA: TGTGCCAGCAGTATACAGGGGGCGGGAAACATTCAGTACTTC. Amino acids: CASSIQGAGNIQYF.

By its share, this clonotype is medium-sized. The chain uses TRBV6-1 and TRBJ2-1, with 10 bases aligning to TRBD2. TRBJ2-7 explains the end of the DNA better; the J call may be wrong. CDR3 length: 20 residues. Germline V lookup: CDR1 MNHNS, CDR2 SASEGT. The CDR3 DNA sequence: TGTGCCAGCAGTGAAGTTCAAAGCCCTAGCGGGGGACGTACCTACAATGAGCAGTACTTC. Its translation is CASSEVQSPSGGRTYNEQYF.

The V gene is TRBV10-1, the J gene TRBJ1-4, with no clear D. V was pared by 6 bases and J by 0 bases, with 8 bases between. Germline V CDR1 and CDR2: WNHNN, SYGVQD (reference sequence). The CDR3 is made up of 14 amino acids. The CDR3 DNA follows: TGCGCCAGCAGACCGGGAGCAACTAATGAAAAACTGTTTTTT. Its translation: CASRPGATNEKLFF.

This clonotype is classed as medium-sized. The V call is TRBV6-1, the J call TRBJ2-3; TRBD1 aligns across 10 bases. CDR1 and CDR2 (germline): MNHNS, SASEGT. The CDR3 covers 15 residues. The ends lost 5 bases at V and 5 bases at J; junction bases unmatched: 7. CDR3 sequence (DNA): TGTGCCAGCAGTAAGGGACAGGGGATCTTAGATACGCAGTATTTT. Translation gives CASSKGQGILDTQYF.

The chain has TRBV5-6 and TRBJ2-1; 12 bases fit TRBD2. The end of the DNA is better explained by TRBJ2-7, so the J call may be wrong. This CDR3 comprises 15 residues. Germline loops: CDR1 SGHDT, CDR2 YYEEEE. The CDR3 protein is CASSSGLAGHFEQYF. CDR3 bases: TGTGCCAGCAGCTCAGGACTAGCGGGACATTTTGAGCAGTACTTC.

The CDR3 region has the DNA TGTGCCAGCAGTGATGGACAGGCGGTCACCGGGGAGCTGTTTTTT. Residues: CASSDGQAVTGELFF. The chain carries TRBV25-1 and TRBJ1-4, with 7 bases that match TRBD1. With the DNA end fitting TRBJ2-2 better, the J assignment may be wrong. The CDR3 length is 15 residues. Germline CDR1 is MGHDK and CDR2 is SYGVNS.

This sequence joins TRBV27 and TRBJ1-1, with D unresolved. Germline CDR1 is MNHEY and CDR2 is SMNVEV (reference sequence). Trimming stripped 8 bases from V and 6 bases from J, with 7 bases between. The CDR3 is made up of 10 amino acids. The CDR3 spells CASGWPEAFF. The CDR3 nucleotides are TGTGCCAGCGGGTGGCCTGAAGCTTTCTTT.

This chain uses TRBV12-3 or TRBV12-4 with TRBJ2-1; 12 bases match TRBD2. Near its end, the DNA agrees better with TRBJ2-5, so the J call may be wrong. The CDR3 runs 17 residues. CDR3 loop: CASSRGLAGFYQETQYF. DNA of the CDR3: TGTGCCAGCAGCCGGGGACTAGCGGGTTTTTACCAAGAGACCCAGTACTTC.

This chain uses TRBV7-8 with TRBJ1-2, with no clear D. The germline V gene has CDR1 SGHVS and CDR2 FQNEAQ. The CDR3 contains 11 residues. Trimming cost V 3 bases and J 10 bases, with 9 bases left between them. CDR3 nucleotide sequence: TGTGCCAGCAGCTTGGACGCTGACTACACCTTC. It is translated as CASSLDADYTF.

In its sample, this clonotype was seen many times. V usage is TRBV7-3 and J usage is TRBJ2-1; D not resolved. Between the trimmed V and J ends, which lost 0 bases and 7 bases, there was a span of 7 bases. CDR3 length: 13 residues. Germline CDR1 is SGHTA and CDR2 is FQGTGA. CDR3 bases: TGTGCCAGCAGCTTAACCGACCGTAATGAGCAGTTCTTC. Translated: CASSLTDRNEQFF. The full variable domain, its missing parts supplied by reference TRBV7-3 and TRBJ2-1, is GAGVSQTPSNKVTEKGKYVELRCDPISGHTALYWYRQSLGQGPEFLIYFQGTGAADDSGLPNDRFFAVRPEGSVSTLKIQRTERGDSAVYLCASSLTDRNEQFFGPGTRLTVL.

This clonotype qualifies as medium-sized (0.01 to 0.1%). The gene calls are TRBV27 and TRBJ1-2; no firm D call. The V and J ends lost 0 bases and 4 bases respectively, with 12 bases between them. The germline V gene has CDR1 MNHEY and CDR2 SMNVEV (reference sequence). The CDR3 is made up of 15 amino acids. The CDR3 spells CASSLSPGSSYGYTF. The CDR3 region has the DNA TGTGCCAGCAGTTTATCCCCCGGCAGTTCCTATGGCTACACCTTC.

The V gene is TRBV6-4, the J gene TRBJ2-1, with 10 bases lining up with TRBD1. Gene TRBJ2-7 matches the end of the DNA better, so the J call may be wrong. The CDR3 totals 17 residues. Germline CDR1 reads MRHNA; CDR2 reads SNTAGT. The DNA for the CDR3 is TGTGCCAGCAGTGATACCGGGACAGGGGATCCCTACAATGAGCAGTACTTC. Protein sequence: CASSDTGTGDPYNEQYF.

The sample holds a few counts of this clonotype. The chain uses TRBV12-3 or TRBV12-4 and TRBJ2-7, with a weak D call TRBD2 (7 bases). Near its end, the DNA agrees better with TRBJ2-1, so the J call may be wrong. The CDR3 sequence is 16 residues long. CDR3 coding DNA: TGTGCCAGCAGTTTATGGGACCGACCCCGGGGGGACATTCAGTTCTTC. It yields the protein CASSLWDRPRGDIQFF.

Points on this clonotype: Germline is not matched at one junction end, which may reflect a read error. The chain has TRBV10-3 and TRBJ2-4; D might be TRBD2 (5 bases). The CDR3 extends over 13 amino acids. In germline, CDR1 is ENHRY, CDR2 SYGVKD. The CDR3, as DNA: TGTGTCATCAGTTTTGCAGGCGGGAACATTCAGTACTTC. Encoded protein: CVISFAGGNIQYF.

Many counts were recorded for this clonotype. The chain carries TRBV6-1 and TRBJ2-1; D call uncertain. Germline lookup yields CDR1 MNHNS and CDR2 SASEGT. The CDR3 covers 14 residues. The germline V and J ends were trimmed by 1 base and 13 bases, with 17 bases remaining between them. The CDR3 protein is CASSEGGAKNIQFF. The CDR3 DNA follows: TGTGCCAGCAGTGAAGGGGGTGCCAAAAACATTCAGTTCTTC.

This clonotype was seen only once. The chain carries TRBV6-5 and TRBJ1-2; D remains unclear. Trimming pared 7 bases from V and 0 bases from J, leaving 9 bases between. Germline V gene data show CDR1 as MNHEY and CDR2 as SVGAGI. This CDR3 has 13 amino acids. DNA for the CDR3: TGTGCCAGCACTAGGGAAGCTAACTATGGCTACACCTTC. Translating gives CASTREANYGYTF.

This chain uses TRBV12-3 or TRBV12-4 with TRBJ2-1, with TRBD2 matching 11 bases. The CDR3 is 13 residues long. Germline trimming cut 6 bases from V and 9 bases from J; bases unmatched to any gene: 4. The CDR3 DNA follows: TGTGCCAGCAGGGGTAGCGGGAGGGGTGAGCAGTTCTTC. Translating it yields CASRGSGRGEQFF.